A single sample gave rise to the 10 T cell receptor beta chains below, sequenced in a study of neurological immune-mediated disorders. TCRdb re-called the 5' RACE reads through MiXCR, storing one row per CDR3 protein. The repertoire holds tens of thousands of distinct CDR3 sequences, 16% seen once, with 4.5% to 5% in the top ten. Indicated time point: technical triplicate 3. Sequencing used CD4+ T cells from blood. The receptors were sampled from a female donor with HTLV-1-associated myelopathy (HAM/TSP).

This sequence joins TRBV12-3 or TRBV12-4 and TRBJ2-3; 8 bases agree with TRBD1. This CDR3 is built from 13 residues. V gave up 4 bases and J gave up 5 bases; unmatched junction bases: 2. The CDR3: CASSSGGGDTQYF. The CDR3 DNA is TGTGCCAGCAGTTCAGGGGGCGGAGATACGCAGTATTTT.

The table lists this clonotype with many counts. The CDR3 DNA reads TGCAGCACCCAGACAGGGCCCTATGGCTACACCTTC. This translates into CSTQTGPYGYTF. The rearrangement uses TRBV29-1 and TRBJ1-2; 7 nucleotides match TRBD1. The J segment lost 4 bases and the V segment lost 8 bases, leaving 7 bases of the junction unmatched. The CDR3 consists of 12 residues. Germline assignment: CDR1 SQVTM and CDR2 ANQGSEA.

The chain carries TRBV20-1 and TRBJ2-3, with D perhaps TRBD1 (5 bases). In germline, CDR1 is DFQATT, CDR2 SNEGSKA (reference sequence). Trimming removed 5 bases at V and 0 bases at J, with 9 bases between. The CDR3 length is 13 residues. The chain's CDR3 is CSAARQSTDTQYF. The CDR3 DNA sequence: TGCAGTGCTGCCAGACAGAGCACAGATACGCAGTATTTT.

In this sample, this clonotype turned up many times. The V and J genes are TRBV24-1 and TRBJ2-1, with 8 bases aligning to TRBD1. This CDR3 comprises 12 residues. Per germline, CDR1 KGHDR and CDR2 SFDVKD. The V segment lost 8 bases and the J segment 9 bases; nucleotides outside the gene matches: 5. The CDR3 sequence: CATNQGAGEQFF. The CDR3 nucleotides read TGTGCCACCAATCAGGGGGCCGGTGAGCAGTTCTTC.

This clonotype was seen ten or more times. V gene TRBV7-2 combines with J gene TRBJ2-7, with 12 bases identical to TRBD2. There are 15 residues in the CDR3. V lost 5 bases, J lost 1 base, and 3 bases stayed unmatched. Germline CDR1 and CDR2: SGHTA and FQGNSA. The CDR3, as DNA: TGTGCCAGCAGCCGGACTAGCGGGGAATCCTACGAGCAGTACTTC. Amino acid sequence: CASSRTSGESYEQYF.

This clonotype was detected ten times or more. The V and J genes are TRBV12-3 or TRBV12-4 and TRBJ1-5; no definite D call. The V end was cut by 2 bases, the J end by 7 bases, with 6 bases between. The CDR3 consists of 12 residues. CDR3 sequence reads: CASSLQGQPQHF. DNA for the CDR3: TGTGCCAGCAGTTTACAAGGACAGCCCCAGCATTTT.

In this sample, this clonotype turned up many times. The chain links TRBV7-2 to TRBJ2-5; D possibly matches TRBD1 or TRBD2 (5 bases each). CDR3 length: 15 residues. V dropped 1 base and J dropped 5 bases, with 14 bases sitting between them. Germline loops: CDR1 SGHTA, CDR2 FQGNSA. As DNA, the CDR3 is TGTGCCAGCAGCTTAGGCCGAGGGGTCTGGGAGACCCAGTACTTC. Protein: CASSLGRGVWETQYF.

This CDR3 reads CAIKGTARGSTEAFF. The CDR3 coding sequence is TGTGCCATCAAGGGAACCGCCAGGGGAAGCACTGAAGCTTTCTTT. The chain combines TRBV10-3 with TRBJ1-1; D might be TRBD1 (6 bases). CDR3 length equals 15 residues. CDR1 is ENHRY, CDR2 SYGVKD, per germline. V lost 7 bases and J lost 4, with 19 bases in between.

This clonotype appeared many times. V and J are TRBV14 and TRBJ2-7; 8 bases fit TRBD1. The germline gives CDR1 SGHDN, CDR2 FVKESK. The length of the CDR3 is 15 residues. Trimming cost V 0 bases and J 6 bases; bases outside gene matches: 7. The CDR3 here is CASSQDGQGGSEQYF. The CDR3, as DNA: TGTGCCAGCAGCCAAGACGGACAGGGAGGAAGCGAGCAGTACTTC.

This clonotype occurred many times. The chain recombines TRBV29-1 with TRBJ2-3; no definite D call. The CDR3 runs 10 residues. CDR1 is SQVTM and CDR2 is ANQGSEA in the germline V gene. Deletions cut 3 bases from V and 6 bases from J, with 4 bases between. CDR3 bases: TGCAGCGTTGACTGGGATACGCAGTATTTT. It codes for CSVDWDTQYF.